This is a list of T cell receptor beta chains from one sample in a study of control samples from healthy donors and cancer patients. The method was immunoSEQ multiplex PCR; TCRdb's version includes in-frame clones alone and lacks a portion of them. The sample lists 100,000 to 150,000 clones, around 90% occurring once. Sequencing was carried out using blood. All receptors derive from a man aged 18 to 29 in good health. The CDR3 runs from the conserved cysteine through the conserved F or W. Fields, in order: V gene, J gene, CDR3 protein.

v_gene: TRBV7-2
j_gene: TRBJ1-5
CDR3aa: CASSLSLMNQPQHF

v_gene: TRBV7-2
j_gene: TRBJ2-5
CDR3aa: CASSPLDPRLQETQYF

v_gene: TRBV15
j_gene: TRBJ2-2
CDR3aa: CATSLSFVNTGELFF

v_gene: TRBV29-1
j_gene: TRBJ2-2
CDR3aa: CSVEDKGTGGNTGELFF

v_gene: TRBV2
j_gene: TRBJ1-2
CDR3aa: CASSELYGSYGYTF

v_gene: TRBV5-6
j_gene: TRBJ2-1
CDR3aa: CASSLWALAVYNEQFF

v_gene: TRBV7-9
j_gene: TRBJ2-3
CDR3aa: CASISGGTSLDTQYF

v_gene: TRBV19
j_gene: TRBJ2-1
CDR3aa: CASSRDRSSYNEQFF

v_gene: TRBV4-2
j_gene: TRBJ1-1
CDR3aa: CASSPHPGREAFF

v_gene: TRBV2
j_gene: TRBJ2-7
CDR3aa: CASSPPKFYEQYF

v_gene: TRBV11-2
j_gene: TRBJ1-1
CDR3aa: CASSLEWGQTNTEAFF

v_gene: TRBV15
j_gene: TRBJ2-7
CDR3aa: CATSRDLSEGLAGGASEQYF

v_gene: TRBV7-6
j_gene: TRBJ2-1
CDR3aa: CASSLRPGGHQNEQFF

v_gene: TRBV30
j_gene: TRBJ2-2
CDR3aa: CAWKRDKGGELFF

v_gene: TRBV7-8
j_gene: TRBJ1-1
CDR3aa: CASSSWWNEGTEAFF

v_gene: TRBV7-2
j_gene: TRBJ2-3
CDR3aa: CASSTSGTEGDTQYF

v_gene: TRBV19
j_gene: TRBJ1-1
CDR3aa: CASSTNREAFF

v_gene: TRBV29-1
j_gene: TRBJ1-1
CDR3aa: CSVERRQMNTEAFF

v_gene: TRBV30
j_gene: TRBJ1-6
CDR3aa: CAWSIILTRWENSPLHF

v_gene: TRBV12-3/TRBV12-4
j_gene: TRBJ1-6
CDR3aa: CASGLTRATTLHF

v_gene: TRBV11-3
j_gene: TRBJ2-5
CDR3aa: CASRRPGETQYF

v_gene: TRBV25-1
j_gene: TRBJ1-1
CDR3aa: CASSQGADAFF

v_gene: TRBV5-1
j_gene: TRBJ2-1
CDR3aa: CASSTLAGAGNEQFF

v_gene: TRBV9
j_gene: TRBJ2-1
CDR3aa: CASSVLAGVLGEQFF

v_gene: TRBV29-1
j_gene: TRBJ2-1
CDR3aa: CSGGTGVGNEQFF

v_gene: TRBV28
j_gene: TRBJ2-6
CDR3aa: CASSLIFGANVLTF

v_gene: TRBV5-1
j_gene: TRBJ2-3
CDR3aa: CASSREGGEDTQYF

v_gene: TRBV5-4
j_gene: TRBJ2-5
CDR3aa: CASKWDRYQETQYF

v_gene: TRBV6-5
j_gene: TRBJ2-3
CDR3aa: CASSYSQIDTDTQYF

v_gene: TRBV5-1
j_gene: TRBJ1-3
CDR3aa: CASSLAGGRSSGNTIYF

v_gene: TRBV11-2
j_gene: TRBJ1-2
CDR3aa: CASSLDHLRQLSNYGYTF

v_gene: TRBV29-1
j_gene: TRBJ2-2
CDR3aa: CSVEFASGRNTGELFF

v_gene: TRBV12-3/TRBV12-4
j_gene: TRBJ2-3
CDR3aa: CASSLAGAGTQYF

v_gene: TRBV18
j_gene: TRBJ2-4
CDR3aa: CASSPELNIQYF

v_gene: TRBV3-1/TRBV3-2
j_gene: TRBJ2-1
CDR3aa: CASSQDTSGGWDEQFF

v_gene: TRBV28
j_gene: TRBJ2-2
CDR3aa: CASRQPPTGELFF

v_gene: TRBV29-1
j_gene: TRBJ2-5
CDR3aa: CSVAGGALETQYF

v_gene: TRBV27
j_gene: TRBJ1-1
CDR3aa: CASSPRTYANTEAFF

v_gene: TRBV18
j_gene: TRBJ1-1
CDR3aa: CASSPVGTGWTEAFF

v_gene: TRBV2
j_gene: TRBJ1-4
CDR3aa: CASMGSGVVLQKLFF

v_gene: TRBV28
j_gene: TRBJ2-1
CDR3aa: CASSPAGTSYNEQFF

v_gene: TRBV24-1
j_gene: TRBJ2-1
CDR3aa: CATNGSPGGGDNEQFF

v_gene: TRBV11-2
j_gene: TRBJ1-1
CDR3aa: CASSPRHLNTEAFF

v_gene: TRBV10-2
j_gene: TRBJ1-4
CDR3aa: CASSAAGGGDSEKLFF

v_gene: TRBV3-1/TRBV3-2
j_gene: TRBJ2-1
CDR3aa: CASSQVTREQFF

v_gene: TRBV19
j_gene: TRBJ1-1
CDR3aa: CASRRGNTEAFF